This TCR beta chain was captured by sequencing in a study of control samples from healthy donors and cancer patients. Libraries were prepared by immunoSEQ multiplex PCR; TCRdb keeps only in-frame clonotypes and omits some of them. The profile shows about 3,000 clones, 94% of them singletons. Germline V gene sequence: CDR1 SGHAT, CDR2 FQNNGV. CDR3 length: 14 amino acids. Trimming took off 1 base at V and 2 bases at J, with 9 bases between the two ends. What was sequenced was PBMCs. This chain joins TRBV11-2 and TRBJ2-7; D may correspond to TRBD1 or TRBD2 (5 bases each). This sequence was found in a man between 70 and 80 years old with lung cancer. CDR3: CASSLVEGTYEQYF. As DNA, the CDR3 is TGTGCCAGCAGCTTAGTTGAGGGGACCTACGAGCAGTACTTC.